This record covers a single TCR beta chain. This sample was taken from a study of blood T cell repertoires in COVID-19. V dropped 1 base and J dropped 3; count of bases not matched to a gene: 6. CDR3 size: 15 residues. Germline V gene sequence: CDR1 SGHDT, CDR2 YYEEEE. As processed by the authors: Counts of nucleated cells, estimated from reference gene primer amplification, were obtained. Sequencing was performed with immunoSEQ multiplex PCR; in TCRdb, only in-frame clones are kept and a portion is missing. V and J calls and clone size come straight from that table; D and trimming were deduced from the DNA. The sample has around 50,000 clones; roughly 83% are singletons.

The origin of this receptor is a human donor in a cohort sampled during active COVID-19. The gene calls are TRBV5-6 and TRBJ1-1, with TRBD1 matching 7 bases. The source material was peripheral blood. The CDR3 DNA follows: TGTGCCAGCAGCTTGTTAGGGGGCCGGGACACTGAAGCTTTCTTT. Residues: CASSLLGGRDTEAFF.